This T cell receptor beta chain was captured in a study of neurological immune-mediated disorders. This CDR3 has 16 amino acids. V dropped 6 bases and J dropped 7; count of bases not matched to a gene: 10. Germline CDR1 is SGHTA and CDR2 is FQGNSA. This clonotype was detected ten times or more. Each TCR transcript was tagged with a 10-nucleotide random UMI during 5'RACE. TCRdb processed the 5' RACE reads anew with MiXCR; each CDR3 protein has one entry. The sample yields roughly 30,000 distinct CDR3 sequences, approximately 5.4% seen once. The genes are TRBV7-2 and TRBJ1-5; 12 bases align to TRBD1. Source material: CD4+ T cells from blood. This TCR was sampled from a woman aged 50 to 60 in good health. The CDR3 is CASRRTGTGGGQPQHF. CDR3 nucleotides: TGTGCCAGCAGAAGAACCGGGACAGGGGGCGGGCAGCCCCAGCATTTT.